This TCR beta chain derives from a study of response to subunit inactivated influenza vaccine. Whole-study findings and limits: There was a suggestion from the authors that each seasonal influenza vaccination recruits few new T cells.

This clonotype came up many times. Its antigen is undetermined. From the RT-PCR reads, TCRdb called clonotypes with MiXCR, one entry per CDR3 protein. The sample lists hundreds of thousands of distinct CDR3 sequences; approximately 14% were seen once. Germline trimming cut 4 bases from V and 3 bases from J; bases unmatched to any gene: 11. This CDR3 comprises 17 residues. Germline CDR1 and CDR2: SGHAT and FQNNGV. The sequencing used PBMCs from blood, collected 14 days before vaccination. The rearrangement joins TRBV11-2 to TRBJ2-2, with 7 positions matching TRBD1. This sequence originates from a middle-aged man who received an inactivated influenza vaccine. The CDR3 protein is CASSSRPGTAHTGELFF. The CDR3 nucleotides read TGTGCCAGCAGCTCTAGACCGGGGACAGCCCACACCGGGGAGCTGTTTTTT.